This TCR beta chain was documented in a study of T cell changes during pregnancy in multiple sclerosis. TCRdb's table, derived via immunoSEQ multiplex PCR, lists solely in-frame clones and lacks some. The sample lists about 33,000 clones; roughly 92% were seen once. CDR3 size: 17 residues. V shed 3 bases, J shed 3 bases, and the junction held 10 bases outside the gene matches. Germline CDR1 is MNHEY and CDR2 is SMNVEV (reference sequence). Sequencing was performed on PBMCs (not recorded whether the cells were cultured). V usage is TRBV27 and J usage is TRBJ2-2, with 7 bases identical to TRBD1. This clonotype was sampled from a female donor with multiple sclerosis, enrolled in a pregnancy study. CDR3 in DNA: TGTGCCAGCAGTTTCTCAACAGGGGCCGATTACACCGGGGAGCTGTTTTTT. Translation: CASSFSTGADYTGELFF.